One sample yielded the 27 T cell receptor beta chains listed below, sequenced in a study of blood T cell repertoires in COVID-19. Generated by immunoSEQ multiplex PCR, the TCRdb table keeps only in-frame clones and is missing some. This repertoire shows about 400,000 clones, about nine tenths found once; its top ten account for 1.4%. The sequenced sample was peripheral blood. The receptors originated from a woman in her twenties or thirties with active or convalescent COVID-19.

The V call is TRBV5-1, the J call TRBJ1-6, with unresolved D. CDR3 length: 16 residues. V lost 0 bases and J 0 bases, leaving 7 bases between the germline ends. Germline CDR1 reads SGHRS; CDR2 reads YFSETQ. In DNA, the CDR3 is TGCGCCAGCAGCTTGGGCGTGAGCTCCTATAATTCACCCCTCCACTTT. Translation: CASSLGVSSYNSPLHF.

This chain connects TRBV30 to TRBJ2-5; possible D gene TRBD2, 6 bases. CDR1 is GTSNPN and CDR2 is SVGIG in the germline V gene (reference sequence). V lost 5 bases to trimming and J lost 5 bases, with 6 bases between them. There are 10 residues in the CDR3. The CDR3 DNA sequence: TGTGCCTGGGCGGGGGAGACCCAGTACTTC. This translates into CAWAGETQYF.

The chain carries TRBV27 and TRBJ1-1; 9 bases align to TRBD1. The CDR3 is 17 residues long. Trimming cost V 4 bases and J 5 bases; bases outside gene matches: 14. CDR1 is MNHEY and CDR2 is SMNVEV in the germline V gene (reference sequence). The CDR3, as DNA: TGTGCCAGCAGTTCCCTATCAACAACAGGGGGCTGGACTGAAGCTTTCTTT. Protein: CASSSLSTTGGWTEAFF.

Remarks on this clone: Other DNA sequences in the sample encode the same CDR3. The V and J genes are TRBV10-2 and TRBJ2-1, with 7 bases identical to TRBD2. Losses at the gene ends were 0 bases for V and 4 bases for J; bases not matched to a gene: 0. The CDR3 sequence is 14 residues long. From germline, CDR1 is WSHSY and CDR2 SAAADI. The CDR3 is CASSESGGYNEQFF. The CDR3 nucleotides read TGCGCCAGCAGTGAGTCGGGGGGGTACAATGAGCAGTTCTTC.

This clone has just one count. CDR3 nucleotide sequence: TGTGCCAGCAGCGGGAGAAGACAGGGCCCATCCTACAATGAGCAGTTCTTC. This encodes CASSGRRQGPSYNEQFF. V and J are TRBV5-8 and TRBJ2-1, with 7 bases aligning to TRBD1. With 4 bases clipped from V and 1 base from J, the junction kept 11 bases outside the gene matches. In germline, CDR1 is SGHTS, CDR2 YDEGEE. The CDR3 is 17 amino acids.

The chain carries TRBV5-1 and TRBJ2-7; unclear D gene. The CDR3 contains 12 residues. Germline loops: CDR1 SGHRS, CDR2 YFSETQ. The ends were cut back, 0 bases at V and 6 bases at J, with 7 bases in the middle. CDR3 coding DNA: TGCGCCAGCAGCTTGGCAGAGCGCGAGCAGTACTTC. Residues: CASSLAEREQYF.

The chain has TRBV24-1 and TRBJ2-1; TRBD2 matches 7 bases. Germline V lookup: CDR1 KGHDR, CDR2 SFDVKD. Trimming at V came to 2 bases and at J to 15 bases, leaving 15 bases not matched to a gene. This CDR3 spans 15 amino acids. CDR3 in DNA: TGTGCCACCAGTGATTCATGGGGAGGGTCCCCTAGGCTGTTCTTC. Amino acid sequence: CATSDSWGGSPRLFF.

V usage is TRBV3-1 (or the pseudogene TRBV3-2) and J usage is TRBJ1-1; 8 positions agree with TRBD1. CDR1 and CDR2 from the germline V gene are LGHDT and YNNKEL (reference sequence). The CDR3 runs to 13 residues. Losses at the gene ends were 0 bases for V and 9 bases for J; bases not matched to a gene: 3. DNA of the CDR3: TGTGCCAGCAGCCAAGACAGGGGGCGAAAAGCTTTCTTT. Its protein product is CASSQDRGRKAFF.

This clone was recorded a few times. The gene calls are TRBV3-1 (or the pseudogene TRBV3-2) and TRBJ1-2; the D is unclear. This CDR3 is built from 13 residues. V was pared by 1 base and J by 4 bases, with 7 bases between. Per the germline V gene, CDR1 is LGHDT and CDR2 is YNNKEL (reference sequence). The CDR3 is CASSQGSLYGYTF. In DNA, the CDR3 is TGTGCCAGCAGCCAAGGTTCTCTCTATGGCTACACCTTC.

This chain joins TRBV6-6 and TRBJ2-4, with TRBD1 as a possible D gene (5 bases). Per germline, CDR1 MNHNY and CDR2 SVGAGI (reference sequence). The CDR3 covers 15 residues. V lost 2 bases to trimming and J lost 8 bases, with 16 bases between them. The CDR3 nucleotides are TGTGCCAGCAGTTACGCATGGCAGGGTGGTGACATTCAGTACTTC. It codes for CASSYAWQGGDIQYF.

The chain couples TRBV6-4 to TRBJ1-1, with 8 bases that match TRBD1. CDR3 length: 14 residues. V shed 6 bases and J 0 bases; nucleotides not matched to a gene: 3. The germline gives CDR1 MRHNA, CDR2 SNTAGT. This CDR3 is CASRGQGLNTEAFF. In nucleotides, the CDR3 is TGTGCCAGCAGAGGACAGGGACTGAACACTGAAGCTTTCTTT.

The chain joins TRBV3-1 (or the pseudogene TRBV3-2) to TRBJ2-1; 12 bases are shared with TRBD2. V lost 2 bases and J lost 7; bases outside the gene matches: 6. The CDR3 is 16 amino acids. Germline V gene data show CDR1 as LGHDT and CDR2 as YNNKEL (reference sequence). CDR3 DNA sequence: TGTGCCAGCAGCCAACTAGCGGGAGGGCCGGGTAATGAGCAGTTCTTC. It specifies CASSQLAGGPGNEQFF.

The chain couples TRBV29-1 to TRBJ2-7; tentative D call: TRBD1 (5 bases). The CDR3 sequence is 13 residues long. Germline CDR1 is SQVTM and CDR2 is ANQGSEA. Between the trimmed V and J ends, which lost 4 bases and 0 bases, there was a span of 10 bases. The CDR3 loop reads CSVVTDSSYEQYF. The CDR3 DNA is TGCAGCGTTGTGACCGACAGCTCCTACGAGCAGTACTTC.

The chain has TRBV5-1 and TRBJ2-7; D unclear. V lost 1 base and J 4 bases, leaving 9 bases between the germline ends. Germline-derived CDR1 and CDR2 are SGHRS and YFSETQ. This CDR3 is 13 amino acids long. CDR3 region: CASSLSTSYEQYF. In DNA form, the CDR3 reads TGCGCCAGCAGCTTGTCAACATCTTACGAGCAGTACTTC.

The table lists this clone with a count of one. This chain links TRBV6-5 with TRBJ1-6, with D unclear. Germline loops: CDR1 MNHEY, CDR2 SVGAGI. CDR3 length equals 13 residues. Trimming cost V 6 bases and J 7 bases, with 10 bases left between them. The CDR3 protein is CASSNTGNSPLHF. The CDR3 nucleotides are TGTGCCAGCAGCAACACCGGGAATTCACCCCTCCACTTT.

This clone was recorded only once. This chain joins TRBV7-2 and TRBJ1-6; 9 bases fit TRBD1. The V gene's germline CDR1 is SGHTA and CDR2 FQGNSA. The V and J ends lost 5 bases and 0 bases, in that order; junction bases with no gene match: 8. The CDR3 has 18 residues. CDR3 coding DNA: TGTGCCAGCAGCCCTCGGACAGGGGACCTCTCCTATAATTCACCCCTCCACTTT. This translates into CASSPRTGDLSYNSPLHF. The whole variable domain, filled in from reference TRBV7-2 and TRBJ1-6, reads GAGVSQSPSNKVTEKGKDVELRCDPISGHTALYWYRQSLGQGLEFLIYFQGNSAPDKSGLPSDRFSAERTGGSVSTLTIQRTQQEDSAVYLCASSPRTGDLSYNSPLHFGNGTRLTVT.

The rearrangement joins TRBV19 to TRBJ1-2, with D perhaps matching TRBD1 (6 bases). V was trimmed by 6 bases and J by 4 bases, leaving 18 bases between them. The germline CDR1 and CDR2 sequences are LNHDA and SQIVND (reference sequence). This CDR3 spans 15 amino acids. The CDR3 spells CASRAPGQISYGYTF. Written as DNA, the CDR3 is TGTGCCAGTAGGGCCCCCGGACAGATATCCTATGGCTACACCTTC.

CDR3 amino acids: CASSHGGGGTDTQYF. CDR3 DNA: TGTGCCAGCAGCCATGGGGGCGGGGGGACAGATACGCAGTATTTT. This chain uses TRBV7-9 with TRBJ2-3, with TRBD2 matching 8 bases. The CDR3 sequence is 15 residues long. Germline-derived CDR1 and CDR2 are SEHNR and FQNEAQ (reference sequence). The trim removed 5 bases at V and 3 bases at J, leaving 7 bases unmatched.

This clone was found a few times. V usage is TRBV6-1 and J usage is TRBJ2-1; 7 positions match TRBD1. After removal of 3 bases from V and 9 bases from J, the junction contained 8 bases not matched to a gene. The CDR3 is 14 amino acids. Germline V gives CDR1 MNHNS, CDR2 SASEGT. The CDR3 sequence: CASSEQGVGPEQFF. The CDR3, as DNA: TGTGCCAGCAGTGAGCAGGGGGTGGGGCCTGAGCAGTTCTTC.

This chain connects TRBV19 to TRBJ2-1, with 7 positions matching TRBD2. CDR3 length: 15 amino acids. V lost 0 bases to trimming and J lost 2 bases; unmatched junction nucleotides: 1. Germline CDR1 is LNHDA and CDR2 is SQIVND (reference sequence). The CDR3 region is CASSIDAGAYNEQFF. In DNA, the CDR3 is TGTGCCAGTAGTATAGACGCGGGGGCCTACAATGAGCAGTTCTTC.

The V gene is TRBV6-5, the J gene TRBJ2-2; possibly TRBD2 for D (6 bases). The CDR3 is made up of 15 amino acids. Germline V lookup: CDR1 MNHEY, CDR2 SVGAGI. V was shortened by 7 bases and J by 9 bases, with 21 bases between the two germline ends. The CDR3 protein is CASNIGTGGDRELFF. Here the CDR3 DNA reads TGTGCCAGCAACATTGGGACTGGGGGTGACCGGGAGCTGTTTTTT.

With respect to this clone: Because the CDR3's place on the DNA is in doubt, the DNA is left out and the CDR3 is given as listed by TCRdb. This chain joins TRBV12-1 and TRBJ1-1; the table's D call, TRBD1, has no DNA check behind it. TRBV12-1 is annotated as a pseudogene. Ends included, the CDR3 has 16 residues. This CDR3 reads CASSFAQGAKDTEAFF.

CDR3 bases: TGTGCCTGGGAAACCGGTCTAGCGGGAGAACCAGATACGCAGTATTTT. It yields the protein CAWETGLAGEPDTQYF. The chain carries TRBV30 and TRBJ2-3, with 10 bases identical to TRBD2. V gave up 5 bases and J gave up 4 bases; unmatched junction bases: 12. Germline V gene data show CDR1 as GTSNPN and CDR2 as SVGIG (reference sequence). The CDR3 loop spans 16 amino acids.

This chain connects TRBV2 to TRBJ1-4; the D gene is possibly TRBD1 (6 bases). This CDR3 is 14 amino acids long. The V end lost 7 bases, the J end lost 7 bases, and 16 bases lay between the germline ends. Germline V lookup: CDR1 SNHLY, CDR2 FYNNEI. The CDR3: CASTKQGLGEKLFF. The DNA of the CDR3 is TGTGCCAGCACCAAACAGGGTTTGGGTGAAAAACTGTTTTTT.

The CDR3 reads CASSFGQSSYEQYF. The CDR3 DNA sequence: TGTGCCAGCAGCTTCGGACAGAGCTCCTACGAGCAGTACTTC. The chain couples TRBV5-6 to TRBJ2-7; a weak D match, TRBD1 (6 bases). The V end was cut by 2 bases, the J end by 0 bases, with 9 bases between. Germline-derived CDR1 and CDR2 are SGHDT and YYEEEE. There are 14 residues in the CDR3.

The V and J genes are TRBV5-4 and TRBJ2-3, with 9 bases lining up with TRBD2. Germline assignment: CDR1 SGHNT and CDR2 YYREEE (reference sequence). V was clipped by 0 bases and J by 9 bases; unmatched bases: 8. CDR3 size: 15 residues. This CDR3 is CASSLAASGEGTQYF. The CDR3 nucleotides are TGTGCCAGCAGCTTGGCCGCTAGCGGGGAAGGCACGCAGTATTTT. The variable domain in full, completed from reference TRBV5-4 and TRBJ2-3, reads ETGVTQSPTHLIKTRGQQVTLRCSSQSGHNTVSWYQQALGQGPQFIFQYYREEENGRGNFPPRFSGLQFPNYSSELNVNALELDDSALYLCASSLAASGEGTQYFGPGTRLTVL.

The chain couples TRBV18 to TRBJ2-7; TRBD1 matches at 9 bases. The V segment lost 2 bases and the J segment 6 bases; nucleotides outside the gene matches: 8. Germline CDR1 KGHSH, CDR2 LQKENI. CDR3 length: 15 residues. The CDR3 DNA reads as TGTGCCAGCTCACCAAGCTGGACAGGGGTCCTCGAGCAGTACTTC. It codes for CASSPSWTGVLEQYF. The whole variable domain, filled in from reference TRBV18 and TRBJ2-7, reads NAGVMQNPRHLVRRRGQEARLRCSPMKGHSHVYWYRQLPEEGLKFMVYLQKENIIDESGMPKERFSAEFPKEGPSILRIQQVVRGDSAAYFCASSPSWTGVLEQYFGPGTRLTVT.